These 7 T cell receptor beta chains were sequenced from one sample in a study of a mutant IDH1 vaccine in newly diagnosed glioma. Time point here: week 23, last vaccination. All doses held 300 ug of mutant IDH1 20-mer peptide, with topical imiquimod. Their antigens are not known. The repertoire was sequenced with immunoSEQ multiplex PCR; TCRdb's copy has only in-frame clones and lacks some. In the table there are around 76,000 clones, more than 70% of which are singletons. The sample in question was PBMCs, obtained from a glioma patient whose treatment included an IDH1 peptide vaccine. All receptors come from a woman between 50 and 59 years old with glioma.

The chain employs TRBV6-1 and TRBJ1-2; D not resolved. CDR1 MNHNS and CDR2 SASEGT come from the germline V gene. The CDR3 sequence is 13 residues long. Trimming took 11 bases from V and 6 from J, leaving 19 bases between them. DNA of the CDR3: TGTGCCCTCCTTGGCGGTCTAACGGATGGCTACACCTTC. This codes for CALLGGLTDGYTF.

V and J are TRBV11-2 and TRBJ2-6, with D perhaps matching TRBD1 (6 bases). V dropped 1 base and J dropped 6 bases, with 10 bases sitting between them. This CDR3 contains 15 residues. In germline, CDR1 is SGHAT, CDR2 FQNNGV. In nucleotides, the CDR3 is TGTGCCAGCAGCTTAGGGGGGCCAAAGGCCAACGTCCTGACTTTC. It yields the protein CASSLGGPKANVLTF.

V gene TRBV13 combines with J gene TRBJ1-5; the D is unclear. The CDR3 is 14 residues long. The V gene's germline CDR1 is PRHDT and CDR2 FYEKMQ (reference sequence). V shed 0 bases and J shed 4 bases, with 7 bases lying between them. CDR3 amino acids: CASSLGRPNQPQHF. The CDR3 nucleotides are TGTGCCAGCAGCTTAGGCCGACCAAATCAGCCCCAGCATTTT.

This rearrangement joins TRBV30 to TRBJ2-7; 8 bases agree with TRBD1. CDR1 GTSNPN and CDR2 SVGIG come from the germline V gene (reference sequence). This CDR3 spans 13 amino acids. Germline trimming cut 2 bases from V and 5 bases from J; bases unmatched to any gene: 5. CDR3 coding DNA: TGTGCCTGGAGTCGGACAGGGTTAGACGAGCAGTACTTC. Encoded protein: CAWSRTGLDEQYF.

This clone has only a few counts. The J gene is TRBJ2-7, the V gene TRBV28; maybe TRBD2 (5 bases). Trimming removed 3 bases at V and 3 bases at J, with 15 bases between. Germline CDR1 is MDHEN and CDR2 is SYDVKM. This CDR3 contains 15 residues. The CDR3 region is CASSFSGSSLYEQYF. The CDR3 bases are TGTGCCAGCAGTTTTTCGGGGAGTTCCCTCTACGAGCAGTACTTC.

The chain combines TRBV27 with TRBJ1-5; the D gene is possibly TRBD1 (6 bases). Germline loops: CDR1 MNHEY, CDR2 SMNVEV (reference sequence). This CDR3 spans 17 amino acids. Trimming removed 0 bases at V and 3 bases at J, with 15 bases between. The CDR3 loop reads CASSLSFGVGANQPQHF. The CDR3 coding sequence is TGTGCCAGCAGTTTATCGTTCGGGGTGGGGGCCAATCAGCCCCAGCATTTT.

A remark on this clone: Sequence at one end of the junction differs from germline and may be a read error. The rearrangement joins TRBV7-7 to TRBJ2-2; the D gene is possibly TRBD1 (6 bases). Germline V gene sequence: CDR1 SSHAT, CDR2 FNYEAQ (reference sequence). The CDR3 length is 13 residues. In nucleotides, the CDR3 is TGTGCTAGCAGCTTAGGGGGCACCGGGGAGCTGTTTTTT. Its translation is CASSLGGTGELFF.